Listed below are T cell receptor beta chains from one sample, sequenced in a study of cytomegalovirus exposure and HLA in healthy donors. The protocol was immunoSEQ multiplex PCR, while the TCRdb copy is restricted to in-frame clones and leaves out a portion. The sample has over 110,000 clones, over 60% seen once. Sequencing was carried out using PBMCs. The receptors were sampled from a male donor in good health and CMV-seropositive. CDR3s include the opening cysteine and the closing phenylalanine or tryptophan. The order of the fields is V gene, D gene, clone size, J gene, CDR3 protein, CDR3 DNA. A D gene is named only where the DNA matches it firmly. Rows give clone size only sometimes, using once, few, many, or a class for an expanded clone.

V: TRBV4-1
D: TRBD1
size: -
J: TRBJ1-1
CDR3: CASSDFTGGETEAFF
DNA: TGCGCCAGCAGCGACTTTACAGGGGGGGAGACTGAAGCTTTCTTT

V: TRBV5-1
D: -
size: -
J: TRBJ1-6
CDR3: CASSLASTGLLNSPLHF
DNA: TGCGCCAGCAGCTTGGCGTCTACCGGACTCCTCAATTCACCCCTCCACTTT

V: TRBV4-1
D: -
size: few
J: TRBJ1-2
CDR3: CASSQDSRTAGGYGYTF
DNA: TGCGCCAGCAGCCAAGATTCGCGGACAGCTGGAGGTTATGGCTACACCTTC

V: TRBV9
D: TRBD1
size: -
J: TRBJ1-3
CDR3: CASSALGQGLGNTIYF
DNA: TGTGCCAGCAGCGCGCTAGGACAGGGGTTAGGAAACACCATATATTTT

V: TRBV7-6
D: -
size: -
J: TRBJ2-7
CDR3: CASSLGSGQIYEQYF
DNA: TGTGCCAGCAGCTTAGGGTCCGGACAGATCTACGAGCAGTACTTC

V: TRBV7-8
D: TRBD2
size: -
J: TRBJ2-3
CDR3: CASSLNRLAGGVTDTQYF
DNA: TGTGCCAGCAGCTTAAATCGATTAGCGGGAGGCGTTACAGATACGCAGTATTTT

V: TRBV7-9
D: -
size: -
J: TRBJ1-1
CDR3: CASSHRAMTGEAFF
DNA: TGTGCCAGCAGCCACAGGGCAATGACGGGCGAAGCTTTCTTT

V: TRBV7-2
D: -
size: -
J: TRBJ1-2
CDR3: CASSLDQGYTF
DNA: TGTGCCAGCAGCTTAGATCAGGGCTACACCTTC

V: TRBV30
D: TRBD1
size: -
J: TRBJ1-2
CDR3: CACRTGKGSDTF
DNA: TGTGCCTGTCGGACAGGAAAAGGGAGTGACACCTTC

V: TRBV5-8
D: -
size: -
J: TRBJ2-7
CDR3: CASSPTYEQYF
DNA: TGTGCCAGCAGCCCTACCTACGAGCAGTACTTC

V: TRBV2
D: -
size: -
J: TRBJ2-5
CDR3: CASSDSTWERETQYF
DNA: TGTGCCAGCAGTGATTCCACCTGGGAGAGGGAGACCCAGTACTTC

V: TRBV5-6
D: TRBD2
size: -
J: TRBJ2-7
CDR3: CASSTVGLAGPYEQYF
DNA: TGTGCCAGCAGCACAGTGGGACTAGCGGGGCCTTACGAGCAGTACTTC

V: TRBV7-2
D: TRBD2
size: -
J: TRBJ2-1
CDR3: CASSLVRGDEQFF
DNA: TGTGCCAGCAGCTTAGTACGGGGGGACGAGCAGTTCTTC

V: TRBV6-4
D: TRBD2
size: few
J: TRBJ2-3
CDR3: CASSESGGATDTQYF
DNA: TGTGCCAGCAGTGAAAGCGGGGGGGCCACAGATACGCAGTATTTT

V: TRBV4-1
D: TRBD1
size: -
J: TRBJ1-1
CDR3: CASSQGDRAVTEAFF
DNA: TGCGCCAGCAGCCAAGGCGACAGGGCAGTCACTGAAGCTTTCTTT

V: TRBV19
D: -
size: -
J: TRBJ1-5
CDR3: CASSMGGGQPQHF
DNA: TGTGCCAGTAGTATGGGTGGGGGGCAGCCCCAGCATTTT

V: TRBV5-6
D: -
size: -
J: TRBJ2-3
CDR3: CASGQLTDTQYF
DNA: TGTGCCAGCGGGCAACTCACAGATACGCAGTATTTT

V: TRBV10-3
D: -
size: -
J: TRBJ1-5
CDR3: CAISERGQPQHF
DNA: TGTGCCATCAGTGAGAGGGGTCAGCCCCAGCATTTT

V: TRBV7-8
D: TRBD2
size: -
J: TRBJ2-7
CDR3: CASSTSSSGAGEQYF
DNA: TGTGCCAGCAGCACCTCCTCCTCAGGAGCGGGGGAGCAGTACTTC

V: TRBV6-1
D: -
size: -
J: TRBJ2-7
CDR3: CASTSRNSGTYEQYF
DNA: TGTGCCAGCACGTCGCGGAACTCCGGAACCTACGAGCAGTACTTC

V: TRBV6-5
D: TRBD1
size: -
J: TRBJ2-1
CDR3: CASSSPGQGYNEQFF
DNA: TGTGCCAGCAGCTCTCCGGGACAGGGGTACAATGAGCAGTTCTTC

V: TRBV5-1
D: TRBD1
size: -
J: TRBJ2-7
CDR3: CASSGGTGAYEQYF
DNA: TGCGCCAGCAGCGGCGGGACAGGGGCCTACGAGCAGTACTTC

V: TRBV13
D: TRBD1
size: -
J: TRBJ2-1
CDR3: CASSSGTGNEQFF
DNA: TGTGCCAGCAGCTCCGGGACAGGCAATGAGCAGTTCTTC

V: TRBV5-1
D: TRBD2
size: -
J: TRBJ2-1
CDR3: CASSLGLAEANEQFF
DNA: TGCGCCAGCAGCTTGGGCCTAGCGGAGGCGAATGAGCAGTTCTTC

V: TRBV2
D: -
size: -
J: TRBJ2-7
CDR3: CAGRDSKNYEQYF
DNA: TGTGCCGGCCGGGACTCAAAAAACTACGAGCAGTACTTC

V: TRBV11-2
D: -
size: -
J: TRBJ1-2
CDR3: CASSSLYGYTF
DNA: TGTGCCAGCAGCTCCCTCTATGGCTACACCTTC

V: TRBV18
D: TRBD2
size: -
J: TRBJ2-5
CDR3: CASSPRTSGSRQETQYF
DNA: TGTGCCAGCTCACCGCGGACTAGCGGGAGTAGACAAGAGACCCAGTACTTC

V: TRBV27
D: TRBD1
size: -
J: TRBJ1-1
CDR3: CASSSGTGNTEAFF
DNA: TGTGCCAGCAGTTCCGGGACAGGGAACACTGAAGCTTTCTTT

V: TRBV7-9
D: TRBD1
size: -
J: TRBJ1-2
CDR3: CASSHRDRADYGYTF
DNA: TGTGCCAGCAGCCACCGGGACAGGGCTGACTATGGCTACACCTTC

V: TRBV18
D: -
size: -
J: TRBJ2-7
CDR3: CASSPGQLYEQYF
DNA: TGTGCCAGCTCACCAGGGCAGCTCTACGAGCAGTACTTC

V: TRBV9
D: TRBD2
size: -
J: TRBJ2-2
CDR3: CASSVGGLMGGSGELFF
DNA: TGTGCCAGCAGCGTAGGTGGTCTGATGGGGGGGTCCGGGGAGCTGTTTTTT

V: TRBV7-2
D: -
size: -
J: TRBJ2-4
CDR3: CASSFQGWDIQYF
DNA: TGTGCCAGCAGCTTTCAGGGGTGGGACATTCAGTACTTC

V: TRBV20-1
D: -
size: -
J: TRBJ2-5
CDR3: CSAEPQETQYF
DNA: TGCAGTGCCGAACCCCAGGAGACCCAGTACTTC

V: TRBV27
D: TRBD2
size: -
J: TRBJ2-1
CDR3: CASQLAGPYNEQLF
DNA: TGTGCCAGTCAACTAGCGGGACCCTACAATGAGCAGCTCTTC

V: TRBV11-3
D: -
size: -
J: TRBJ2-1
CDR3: CASSLEWQHEQFF
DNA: TGTGCCAGCAGCTTAGAATGGCAACATGAGCAGTTCTTC

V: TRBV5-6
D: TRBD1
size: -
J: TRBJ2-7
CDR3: CASSSLDRALYEQYF
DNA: TGTGCCAGCAGCTCCCTGGACAGGGCCCTCTACGAGCAGTACTTC

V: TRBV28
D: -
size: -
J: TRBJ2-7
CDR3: CASSPSPYEQYF
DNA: TGTGCCAGCAGTCCTAGCCCCTACGAGCAGTACTTC

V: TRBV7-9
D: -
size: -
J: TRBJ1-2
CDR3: CASSFPTSGDEYGYTF
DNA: TGTGCCAGCAGCTTCCCGACGTCGGGAGATGAATATGGCTACACCTTC

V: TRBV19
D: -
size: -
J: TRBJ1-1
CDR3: CASSMVGRGARVGTEAFF
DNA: TGTGCCAGTAGTATGGTAGGACGCGGGGCGCGAGTAGGGACTGAAGCTTTCTTT

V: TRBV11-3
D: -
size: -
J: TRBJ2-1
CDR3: CASSFLSGSEQFF
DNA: TGTGCCAGCAGCTTCCTCTCGGGGAGTGAGCAGTTCTTC

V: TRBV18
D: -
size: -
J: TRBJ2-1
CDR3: CASSPLQGGNEQFF
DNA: TGTGCCAGCTCACCATTACAGGGTGGGAATGAGCAGTTCTTC

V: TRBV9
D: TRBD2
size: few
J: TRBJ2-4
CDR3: CASSATLASGRGKNIQYF
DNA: TGTGCCAGCAGCGCAACACTCGCTAGCGGGAGGGGCAAAAACATTCAGTACTTC

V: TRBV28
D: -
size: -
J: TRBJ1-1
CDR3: CASTWRGTEAFF
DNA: TGTGCCAGCACTTGGAGGGGCACTGAAGCTTTCTTT

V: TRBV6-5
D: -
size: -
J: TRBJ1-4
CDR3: CASSRTATNEKLFF
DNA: TGTGCCAGCAGTCGGACAGCAACTAATGAAAAACTGTTTTTT

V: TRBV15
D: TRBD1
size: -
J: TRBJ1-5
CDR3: CATSGDREAQPQHF
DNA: TGTGCCACCAGCGGGGACAGGGAGGCTCAGCCCCAGCATTTT

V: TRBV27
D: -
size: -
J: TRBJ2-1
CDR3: CASSLGGNEQFF
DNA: TGTGCCAGCAGTTTGGGGGGCAATGAGCAGTTCTTC

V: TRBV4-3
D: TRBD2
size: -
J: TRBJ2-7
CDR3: CASSQVGAGGPHEQYF
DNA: TGCGCCAGCAGCCAAGTGGGAGCGGGAGGGCCCCACGAGCAGTACTTC

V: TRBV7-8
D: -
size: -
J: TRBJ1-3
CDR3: CASSLGVPGPISGNTIYF
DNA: TGTGCCAGCAGCTTAGGAGTACCAGGGCCGATCTCTGGAAACACCATATATTTT